This T cell receptor beta chain is from a study of PD-L1 blockade in urothelial cancer. At the level of the study: Researchers found blood samples held a median of roughly 140,000 T cells.

Deletions cut 6 bases from V and 4 bases from J, with 15 bases between. The germline gives CDR1 SGHVS, CDR2 FQNEAQ. This CDR3 has 14 amino acids. Time point described: pretreatment peripheral blood. Profiled with immunoSEQ multiplex PCR; TCRdb holds only in-frame clones, not every one. The sample has tens of thousands of clones, around 91% seen once; the top ten hold 1.6%. The chain carries TRBV7-8 and TRBJ1-2, with D possibly being TRBD1 (6 bases). This TCR was sampled from a man between 60 and 75 years old with urothelial cancer. The source material was PBMCs, sampled around atezolizumab (anti-PD-L1) treatment. Written as DNA, the CDR3 is TGTGCCAGCAGTCAGACAGGCTCCATCTATGGCTACACCTTC. Protein sequence: CASSQTGSIYGYTF.